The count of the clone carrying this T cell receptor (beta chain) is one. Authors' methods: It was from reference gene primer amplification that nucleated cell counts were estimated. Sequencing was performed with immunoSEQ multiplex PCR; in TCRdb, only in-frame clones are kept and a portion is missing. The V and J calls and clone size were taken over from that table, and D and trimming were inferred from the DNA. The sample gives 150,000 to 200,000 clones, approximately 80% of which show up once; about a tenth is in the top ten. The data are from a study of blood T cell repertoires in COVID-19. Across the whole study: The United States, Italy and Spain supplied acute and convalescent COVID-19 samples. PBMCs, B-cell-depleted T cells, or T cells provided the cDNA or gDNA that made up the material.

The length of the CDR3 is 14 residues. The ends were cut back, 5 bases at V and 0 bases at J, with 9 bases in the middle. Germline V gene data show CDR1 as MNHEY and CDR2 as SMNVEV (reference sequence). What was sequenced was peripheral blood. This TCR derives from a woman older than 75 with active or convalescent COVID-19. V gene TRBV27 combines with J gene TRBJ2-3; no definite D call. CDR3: CASSPSTSTDTQYF. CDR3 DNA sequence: TGTGCCAGCAGTCCATCGACTAGCACAGATACGCAGTATTTT.